One sample yielded the 18 T cell receptor beta chains listed below, sequenced in a study of blood T cell repertoires in COVID-19. The repertoire was sequenced with immunoSEQ multiplex PCR; TCRdb's copy has only in-frame clones and lacks some. The table shows a few hundred thousand clones, with roughly nine tenths occurring only once. The sample comprised PBMCs or T cells enriched from blood (not recorded which). The receptors were gathered from a man aged 18 to 29 who had recovered from COVID-19.

This sequence joins TRBV27 and TRBJ1-6; 7 positions match TRBD1. V trimming: 10 bases; J trimming: 7 bases; junction bases outside the gene matches: 7. The CDR3 sequence is 13 residues long. CDR1 is MNHEY and CDR2 is SMNVEV in the germline V gene (reference sequence). CDR3 residues: CATRDRSNSPLHF. The CDR3 bases are TGTGCCACCAGGGACAGATCCAATTCACCCCTCCACTTT.

V is TRBV18 and J is TRBJ2-2, with 9 positions matching TRBD1. There are 16 residues in the CDR3. V trimming: 2 bases; J trimming: 4 bases; junction bases outside the gene matches: 5. CDR1 and CDR2 (germline): KGHSH, LQKENI. CDR3 coding DNA: TGTGCCAGCTCACCATTGTCGGGACAGGGCACCGGGGAGCTGTTTTTT. Its translation is CASSPLSGQGTGELFF.

This clone appeared a single time. The chain has TRBV29-1 and TRBJ2-1, with 11 positions matching TRBD2. This CDR3 region has 17 residues. Germline CDR1 SQVTM, CDR2 ANQGSEA. J lost 0 bases, V lost 4 bases, and 8 bases had no gene match. The CDR3 loop reads CSVVRLAGGSSYNEQFF. CDR3 DNA: TGCAGCGTTGTAAGGCTAGCGGGAGGCAGCTCCTACAATGAGCAGTTCTTC.

V is TRBV19 and J is TRBJ1-3; D is uncertain. This CDR3 comprises 11 residues. The germline V gene has CDR1 LNHDA and CDR2 SQIVND (reference sequence). The V and J ends lost 6 bases and 4 bases respectively, with 4 bases between them. CDR3 residues: CASRQGNTIYF. CDR3 bases: TGTGCCAGTAGACAGGGAAACACCATATATTTT.

This rearrangement joins TRBV19 to TRBJ2-3; TRBD2 aligns across 9 bases. Per the germline V gene, CDR1 is LNHDA and CDR2 is SQIVND (reference sequence). The CDR3 consists of 18 residues. The ends lost 6 bases at V and 6 bases at J; junction bases unmatched: 19. The CDR3 protein is CASSRSSIAGDLRDTQYF. The CDR3 bases are TGTGCCAGTAGCCGTTCGTCTATAGCGGGAGATCTACGGGATACGCAGTATTTT.

The CDR3 region has the DNA TGTGCCAGCAGTTTAATGTCCACAGGGGAAAAACTGTTTTTT. As protein: CASSLMSTGEKLFF. V is TRBV28 and J is TRBJ1-4; possible D gene TRBD1, 6 bases. Germline V gene lookup returns CDR1 MDHEN and CDR2 SYDVKM. CDR3 length: 14 amino acids. Trimming left V 2 bases short and J 8 bases short, with 12 bases between.

The chain joins TRBV2 to TRBJ2-1, with a possible D match to TRBD1 (6 bases). V gave up 2 bases and J gave up 1 base, with 9 bases separating them. The CDR3 contains 15 residues. Germline CDR1 is SNHLY and CDR2 is FYNNEI. CDR3 coding DNA: TGTGCCAGCAGTGAAAGAGACAGGTCCTACAATGAGCAGTTCTTC. Its protein is CASSERDRSYNEQFF.

The chain is built from TRBV6-1 and TRBJ1-5; 10 bases line up with TRBD1. The CDR3 runs 16 residues. With 4 bases clipped from V and 1 base from J, the junction kept 4 bases outside the gene matches. Germline V gene sequence: CDR1 MNHNS, CDR2 SASEGT. The CDR3 loop is CASSARDRGSNQPQHF. The CDR3 DNA sequence: TGTGCCAGCAGTGCCCGGGACAGGGGAAGCAATCAGCCCCAGCATTTT.

This rearrangement joins TRBV19 to TRBJ1-1; 9 bases fit TRBD1. Germline assignment: CDR1 LNHDA and CDR2 SQIVND (reference sequence). This CDR3 has 17 residues. V was clipped by 4 bases and J by 4 bases; unmatched bases: 13. Here the CDR3 reads CASSSRSGDRGGTEAFF. The CDR3 DNA sequence: TGTGCCAGTAGTAGCCGCTCGGGCGACAGGGGGGGCACTGAAGCTTTCTTT.

The chain joins TRBV11-2 to TRBJ1-2; no reliable D call. CDR1 is SGHAT and CDR2 is FQNNGV in the germline V gene. V shed 5 bases and J shed 5 bases, with 9 bases lying between them. There are 12 residues in the CDR3. Here the CDR3 reads CASSQEGYGYTF. For the CDR3, the DNA is TGTGCCAGCAGCCAGGAGGGTTATGGCTACACCTTC.

This clone was detected only a few times. The genes are TRBV7-9 and TRBJ2-2; possible D gene TRBD1, 6 bases. Between the trimmed V and J ends, which lost 1 base and 0 bases, there was a span of 12 bases. The CDR3 totals 17 residues. CDR1 SEHNR and CDR2 FQNEAQ come from the germline V gene (reference sequence). CDR3 in amino acids: CASSLGLRTANTGELFF. In nucleotides, the CDR3 is TGTGCCAGCAGCTTAGGACTTCGGACAGCGAACACCGGGGAGCTGTTTTTT.

This sequence joins TRBV2 and TRBJ1-6, with 7 bases aligning to TRBD1. Germline V gene sequence: CDR1 SNHLY, CDR2 FYNNEI. V gave up 8 bases and J gave up 11 bases; unmatched junction bases: 9. The CDR3 totals 13 residues. CDR3 protein: CASQETGRTPLHF. In DNA, the CDR3 is TGTGCCAGCCAGGAGACAGGGAGGACACCCCTCCACTTT.

The V call is TRBV11-2, the J call TRBJ1-2; the match to TRBD1 covers 8 bases. CDR1 and CDR2 from the germline V gene are SGHAT and FQNNGV. The V segment lost 5 bases and the J segment 7 bases; nucleotides outside the gene matches: 9. The CDR3 sequence is 14 residues long. The CDR3 DNA reads as TGTGCCAGCAGCCCAAAACCGGACAGGGCTGGCTACACCTTC. Translated: CASSPKPDRAGYTF.

This rearrangement joins TRBV19 to TRBJ2-5; 10 nucleotides agree with TRBD2. The CDR3 runs 15 residues. Germline CDR1 is LNHDA and CDR2 is SQIVND (reference sequence). The V and J ends lost 5 bases and 4 bases, in that order; junction bases with no gene match: 7. The CDR3 loop is CASSRLAGELETQYF. The CDR3 bases are TGTGCCAGTAGTCGGCTAGCGGGAGAGTTAGAGACCCAGTACTTC.

The chain combines TRBV19 with TRBJ2-3; 7 bases agree with TRBD1. The trim removed 7 bases at V and 0 bases at J, leaving 10 bases unmatched. CDR3 length: 16 amino acids. Germline assignment: CDR1 LNHDA and CDR2 SQIVND (reference sequence). The CDR3 nucleotides read TGTGCCAGTACGGAGATAGGGGGCAGGAGCACAGATACGCAGTATTTT. It is translated as CASTEIGGRSTDTQYF. Together with reference TRBV19 and TRBJ2-3, the CDR3 gives the full variable domain: DGGITQSPKYLFRKEGQNVTLSCEQNLNHDAMYWYRQDPGQGLRLIYYSQIVNDFQKGDIAEGYSVSREKKESFPLTVTSAQKNPTAFYLCASTEIGGRSTDTQYFGPGTRLTVL.

This rearrangement joins TRBV7-9 to TRBJ2-5, with 7 nucleotides matching TRBD1. This CDR3 contains 14 residues. Germline V gene sequence: CDR1 SEHNR, CDR2 FQNEAQ (reference sequence). Unmatched junction bases numbered 6, after V lost 5 bases and J lost 3 bases. CDR3 in amino acids: CASSTDGTEETQYF. DNA of the CDR3: TGTGCCAGCAGCACCGACGGGACAGAAGAGACCCAGTACTTC.

This clone occurred a few times. The chain has TRBV12-3 or TRBV12-4 and TRBJ2-2, with D hard to call. The CDR3 runs to 13 residues. With 6 bases removed from V and 4 bases from J, the gap between germline ends came to 9 bases. The CDR3 bases are TGTGCCAGCAGCCTTCTGTCCACCGGGGAGCTGTTTTTT. It codes for CASSLLSTGELFF.

This clone appeared once. The gene calls are TRBV2 and TRBJ2-6; 9 nucleotides agree with TRBD1. Germline V gene lookup returns CDR1 SNHLY and CDR2 FYNNEI. The CDR3 runs 15 residues. The junction had 8 bases not matched to a gene; V was cut back by 10 bases and J by 4 bases. Here the CDR3 DNA reads TGTGCCACGTTACAGGGGGCGGGAGGGGCCAACGTCCTGACTTTC. As protein: CATLQGAGGANVLTF.